These 20 T cell receptor beta chains were sequenced from one sample in a study of blood T cell repertoires in COVID-19. Using immunoSEQ multiplex PCR, the repertoire was profiled, and TCRdb retains in-frame clones only, with some absent. The table lists roughly 380,000 clones, over 85% of them singletons, with 3% to 4.5% in the top ten. Source material: peripheral blood. The receptor source for this set is a woman in her sixties with COVID-19, enrolled during active disease.

This chain connects TRBV18 to TRBJ2-3; 8 bases fit TRBD2. The CDR3 runs 15 residues. With 2 bases clipped from V and 2 bases from J, the junction kept 3 bases outside the gene matches. Germline CDR1 KGHSH, CDR2 LQKENI. The CDR3 nucleotides read TGTGCCAGCTCACCAGCGGGGGGTAACACAGATACGCAGTATTTT. This translates into CASSPAGGNTDTQYF.

The rearrangement joins TRBV19 to TRBJ2-7; the D gene is possibly TRBD1 (6 bases). The ends were cut back, 6 bases at V and 1 base at J, with 13 bases in the middle. The CDR3 runs 14 residues. From germline, CDR1 is LNHDA and CDR2 SQIVND (reference sequence). CDR3 nucleotide sequence: TGTGCCAGTAGGCCCGGGACACCATCCTACGAGCAGTACTTC. It is translated as CASRPGTPSYEQYF.

The rearrangement uses TRBV6-5 and TRBJ2-7, with TRBD2 identical over 9 bases. CDR1 MNHEY and CDR2 SVGAGI come from the germline V gene. This CDR3 is built from 15 residues. Germline trimming cut 7 bases from V and 3 bases from J; bases unmatched to any gene: 10. This CDR3 is CASTTGGGALYEQYF. The CDR3 bases are TGTGCCAGCACCACGGGCGGGGGGGCCCTCTACGAGCAGTACTTC.

The rearrangement uses TRBV6-1 and TRBJ1-5; D gene unclear. Germline-derived CDR1 and CDR2 are MNHNS and SASEGT. The CDR3 runs 13 residues. V lost 0 bases to trimming and J lost 7 bases, with 7 bases between them. In nucleotides, the CDR3 is TGTGCCAGCAGTGAAGCTTGGAGCCAGCCCCAGCATTTT. It encodes CASSEAWSQPQHF.

This chain joins TRBV7-2 and TRBJ1-2; 10 bases map to TRBD1. Germline trimming cut 3 bases from V and 4 bases from J; bases unmatched to any gene: 11. Germline values: CDR1 SGHTA, CDR2 FQGNSA. The CDR3 consists of 17 residues. The CDR3 DNA reads as TGTGCCAGCAGCTTCTTGACAGGGGGCGGCTTTTCCTATGGCTACACCTTC. This encodes CASSFLTGGGFSYGYTF.

This sequence joins TRBV7-9 and TRBJ2-2; maybe TRBD1 (5 bases). Germline lookup yields CDR1 SEHNR and CDR2 FQNEAQ (reference sequence). V lost 5 bases, J lost 5 bases, and 9 bases lay in between. This CDR3 region has 13 residues. The CDR3 sequence: CASSTRQTGELFF. In nucleotides, the CDR3 is TGTGCCAGCAGCACGCGACAGACCGGGGAGCTGTTTTTT.

The chain links TRBV28 to TRBJ2-6; no clear D gene. Germline CDR1 and CDR2: MDHEN and SYDVKM. Trimming took 4 bases from V and 0 from J, leaving 10 bases between them. The CDR3 covers 16 residues. The CDR3 DNA reads as TGTGCCAGCAGTTCCCCGCGGCACTCTGGGGCCAACGTCCTGACTTTC. Translation: CASSSPRHSGANVLTF.

This chain uses TRBV4-1 with TRBJ2-3; 8 bases map to TRBD2. Germline V gives CDR1 MGHRA, CDR2 YSYEKL. The V and J ends lost 2 bases and 2 bases, in that order; junction bases with no gene match: 9. This CDR3 comprises 17 residues. DNA for the CDR3: TGCGCCAGCAGCCAAACGGGCCAGCGGGGGAACACAGATACGCAGTATTTT. This translates into CASSQTGQRGNTDTQYF.

On this clone: Other nucleotide sequences from this sample produce the same CDR3. The chain combines TRBV19 with TRBJ1-5; tentative D call: TRBD1 (6 bases). The CDR3 runs to 17 residues. Trimming shortened V by 1 base and J by 5 bases, and 18 bases separated the two germline ends. Germline CDR1 is LNHDA and CDR2 is SQIVND (reference sequence). The DNA of the CDR3 is TGTGCCAGTAGTATAGTCGCGGGTGGGGGCGCGCATCAGCCCCAGCATTTT. Translated, it gives CASSIVAGGGAHQPQHF.

The chain links TRBV19 to TRBJ1-2; 9 bases match TRBD1. This CDR3 contains 15 residues. Germline V gene lookup returns CDR1 LNHDA and CDR2 SQIVND (reference sequence). V trimming: 7 bases; J trimming: 8 bases; junction bases outside the gene matches: 14. The CDR3 reads CASTAGTGNLIGYTF. CDR3 nucleotides: TGTGCCAGTACCGCCGGGACAGGGAACCTTATAGGCTACACCTTC.

There are a few counts of this clone. DNA of the CDR3: TGTGCCAGTAGTATAAGGGGCGCCGTAGTAACCGGTGAAGCTTTCTTT. Protein sequence: CASSIRGAVVTGEAFF. The V call is TRBV19, the J call TRBJ1-1, with D possibly TRBD1 on 5 matching bases. Trimming cost V 2 bases and J 7 bases, with 20 bases left between them. The CDR3 extends over 16 amino acids. In germline, CDR1 is LNHDA, CDR2 SQIVND (reference sequence).

The chain is built from TRBV7-9 and TRBJ2-1; no clear D. Germline CDR1 is SEHNR and CDR2 is FQNEAQ (reference sequence). The V gene lost 5 bases and the J gene lost 6 bases, with 8 bases spanning the gap. This CDR3 contains 12 residues. In nucleotides, the CDR3 is TGTGCCAGCAGCCTTATTAGCAATGAGCAGTTCTTC. Protein: CASSLISNEQFF.

This clone appeared a few times. V usage is TRBV28 and J usage is TRBJ2-6, with D possibly being TRBD2 (6 bases). In germline, CDR1 is MDHEN, CDR2 SYDVKM. V shed 5 bases and J shed 0 bases, with 14 bases lying between them. The CDR3 is 17 amino acids. The DNA of the CDR3 is TGTGCCAGCAGTGCGGGGCTCCGGCCCTCTGGGGCCAACGTCCTGACTTTC. It encodes CASSAGLRPSGANVLTF.

This chain joins TRBV7-3 and TRBJ2-7; maybe TRBD1 (5 bases). V was trimmed by 0 bases and J by 5 bases, leaving 8 bases between them. The CDR3 has 13 residues. Germline lookup yields CDR1 SGHTA and CDR2 FQGTGA. CDR3 loop: CASSLTGANEQYF. In DNA form, the CDR3 reads TGTGCCAGCAGCTTAACAGGGGCCAACGAGCAGTACTTC.

This chain connects TRBV6-5 to TRBJ1-2, with D uncertain. The CDR3 covers 14 residues. Germline values: CDR1 MNHEY, CDR2 SVGAGI. V lost 6 bases, J lost 5 bases, and 16 bases lay in between. The CDR3 sequence: CASSHRERGYGYTF. In DNA form, the CDR3 reads TGTGCCAGCAGCCACCGGGAACGGGGATATGGCTACACCTTC.

The rearrangement uses TRBV4-1 and TRBJ1-1, with D perhaps matching TRBD1 (6 bases). The CDR3 consists of 17 residues. Trimming took off 1 base at V and 1 base at J, with 16 bases between the two ends. Germline values: CDR1 MGHRA, CDR2 YSYEKL. CDR3 coding DNA: TGCGCCAGCAGCCAAGCCGGCAGGGGAGGGGCGAACACTGAAGCTTTCTTT. Translating it yields CASSQAGRGGANTEAFF.

The V call is TRBV6-1, the J call TRBJ1-1; D is possibly TRBD1 (6 bases). Germline CDR1 MNHNS, CDR2 SASEGT. Trimming stripped 2 bases from V and 0 bases from J, with 16 bases between. The CDR3 spans 17 residues. CDR3 DNA: TGTGCCAGCAGTGAAAGTATTTTCGGACAGATGAACACTGAAGCTTTCTTT. Residues: CASSESIFGQMNTEAFF.

The chain is built from TRBV5-4 and TRBJ1-1; the D gene is possibly TRBD1 (5 bases). This CDR3 spans 13 amino acids. The V gene lost 3 bases and the J gene lost 4 bases, with 10 bases spanning the gap. The germline gives CDR1 SGHNT, CDR2 YYREEE (reference sequence). The CDR3 protein is CASSSRGSTEAFF. The CDR3 DNA follows: TGTGCCAGCAGCTCGCGGGGGTCCACTGAAGCTTTCTTT.

The chain has TRBV2 and TRBJ1-5; 7 bases line up with TRBD1. The CDR3 contains 17 residues. CDR1 SNHLY and CDR2 FYNNEI come from the germline V gene. V shed 8 bases and J 8 bases; nucleotides not matched to a gene: 21. CDR3 coding DNA: TGTGCCAGCCGTGGAGTAGGGGGCAGAGGGTTCATGGAGCCCCAGCATTTT. Translating it yields CASRGVGGRGFMEPQHF.

V and J are TRBV7-9 and TRBJ1-2; possible D gene TRBD1, 6 bases. The germline gives CDR1 SEHNR, CDR2 FQNEAQ (reference sequence). The V end lost 4 bases, the J end lost 4 bases, and 16 bases lay between the germline ends. The CDR3 has 15 residues. The CDR3 region is CASSSQGRVTYGYTF. CDR3 DNA: TGTGCCAGCAGCTCACAGGGTAGGGTAACCTATGGCTACACCTTC. Drawing the rest from reference TRBV7-9 and TRBJ1-2, the complete variable domain is DTGVSQNPRHKITKRGQNVTFRCDPISEHNRLYWYRQTLGQGPEFLTYFQNEAQLEKSRLLSDRFSAERPKGSFSTLEIQRTEQGDSAMYLCASSSQGRVTYGYTFGSGTRLTVV.